This T cell receptor (beta chain) emerged from a study of OX40 agonist ivuxolimab in advanced cancers. Study-level information: The eligibility criteria allowed prior anti-PD-1, anti-PD-L1 or anti-CTLA-4 therapy, and 40% had some.

The table came from immunoSEQ multiplex PCR; TCRdb's copy has only in-frame clones and leaves some out. Counted here are roughly 40,000 clones, about 87% occurring once; the ten biggest clones make up approximately 5.9%. Overall study findings and caveats: Both CD4+ and CD8+ T cell populations in blood had undergone clonal expansion by week 6 at 0.1 to 3.0 mg/kg.

At baseline, cycle 4 day 1, and cycle 7 day 1, blood was sampled. V was trimmed by 1 base and J by 5 bases, leaving 8 bases between them. The CDR3 spans 13 residues. Germline values: CDR1 SQVTM, CDR2 ANQGSEA. On this clone itself: The antigen is undetermined.

The chain combines TRBV29-1 with TRBJ2-2, with TRBD1 as a possible D gene (6 bases). The source of this sequence is an adult with an advanced solid tumor such as melanoma, head and neck, liver or kidney cancer. The input for sequencing was CD4+ or CD8+ T cells sorted from blood, taken in a trial of the OX40 agonist ivuxolimab. Written as DNA, the CDR3 is TGCAGCGTTGAAGGAACAGGGACCGGGGAGCTGTTTTTT. Amino acid sequence: CSVEGTGTGELFF.